This TCR beta chain was obtained from a study of T cells in Graves' hyperthyroidism and ophthalmopathy. Each diagnosis drew on symptoms, thyroxine, TRAb, thyroid ultrasound and orbital computed tomography findings. The CDR3 spans 14 residues. Germline V lookup: CDR1 ENHRY, CDR2 SYGVKD. Trimming removed 9 bases from V and 6 bases from J, with 20 bases in between. In its sample, this clonotype was seen many times. Amplified TCR beta CDR3 regions came from RNA transcripts. The HTBI primer set drove a first-round RT-PCR of the TCR CDR3. TCRdb re-called the multiplex PCR reads through MiXCR, storing one row per CDR3 protein. The top ten hold about 51% of the sample, which has under 350,000 distinct CDR3 sequences, 15% to 20% seen once.

This TCR was sampled from a woman in her fifties or sixties with Graves' ophthalmopathy. The sequencing sample was made of blood. The chain links TRBV10-3 to TRBJ1-2, with a possible D match to TRBD1 (5 bases). CDR3 in amino acids: CAIGATGAEDGYTF. The CDR3 DNA reads TGTGCCATTGGTGCGACTGGGGCTGAGGATGGCTACACCTTC.